This paragraph covers one T cell receptor beta chain sequence. At one end the junction does not follow the germline gene, possibly because of a read error. This sample was included in a study of immune characterization of retroperitoneal liposarcoma. Via MiXCR, TCRdb re-called the PCR reads, giving one row per CDR3 protein. The data hold some 10,000 distinct CDR3 sequences, with roughly a third observed a single time. The CDR3 covers 14 residues. This sequence joins TRBV5-3 and TRBJ2-1; D gene uncertain. TRBV5-3 qualifies as an ORF whose function is uncertain. The sequenced sample consisted of tumor tissue. This TCR derives from a female donor with retroperitoneal liposarcoma. CDR3 protein: CASSFQLVYNEQFF. As DNA, the CDR3 is TGTGCCAGCAGCTTCCAACTGGTATACAATGAGCAGTTCTTC.